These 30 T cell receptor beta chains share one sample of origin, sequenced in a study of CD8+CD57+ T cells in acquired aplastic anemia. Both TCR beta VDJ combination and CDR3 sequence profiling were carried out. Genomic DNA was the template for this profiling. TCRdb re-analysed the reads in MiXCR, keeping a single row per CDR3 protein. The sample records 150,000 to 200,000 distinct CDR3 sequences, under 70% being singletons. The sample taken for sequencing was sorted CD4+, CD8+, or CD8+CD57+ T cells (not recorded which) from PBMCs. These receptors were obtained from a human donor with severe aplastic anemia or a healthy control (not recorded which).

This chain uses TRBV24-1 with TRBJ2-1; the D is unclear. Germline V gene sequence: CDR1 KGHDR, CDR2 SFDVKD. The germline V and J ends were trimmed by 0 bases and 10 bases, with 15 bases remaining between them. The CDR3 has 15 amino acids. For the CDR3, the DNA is TGTGCCACCAGTGATTTGATAGCTGGGGTTTCCGAGCAGTTCTTC. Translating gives CATSDLIAGVSEQFF.

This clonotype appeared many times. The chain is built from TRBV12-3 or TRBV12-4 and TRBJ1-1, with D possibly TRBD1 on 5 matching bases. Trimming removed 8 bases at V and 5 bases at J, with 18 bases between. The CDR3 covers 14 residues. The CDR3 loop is CASGGVGWFTEAFF. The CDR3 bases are TGTGCCAGCGGAGGGGTAGGGTGGTTTACTGAAGCTTTCTTT.

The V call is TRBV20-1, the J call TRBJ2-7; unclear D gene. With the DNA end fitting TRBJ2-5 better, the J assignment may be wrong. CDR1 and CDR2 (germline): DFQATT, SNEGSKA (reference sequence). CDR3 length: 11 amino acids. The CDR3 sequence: CSARQLETQYF. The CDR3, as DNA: TGCAGTGCTAGACAGCTCGAGACCCAGTACTTC.

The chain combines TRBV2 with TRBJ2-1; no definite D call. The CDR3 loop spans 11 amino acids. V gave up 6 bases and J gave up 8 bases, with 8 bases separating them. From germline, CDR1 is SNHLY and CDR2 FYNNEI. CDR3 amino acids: CASRYRHEQFF. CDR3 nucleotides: TGTGCCAGCAGGTATCGTCATGAGCAGTTCTTC. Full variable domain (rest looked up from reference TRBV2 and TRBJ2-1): EPEVTQTPSHQVTQMGQEVILRCVPISNHLYFYWYRQILGQKVEFLVSFYNNEISEKSEIFDDQFSVERPDGSNFTLKIRSTKLEDSAMYFCASRYRHEQFFGPGTRLTVL.

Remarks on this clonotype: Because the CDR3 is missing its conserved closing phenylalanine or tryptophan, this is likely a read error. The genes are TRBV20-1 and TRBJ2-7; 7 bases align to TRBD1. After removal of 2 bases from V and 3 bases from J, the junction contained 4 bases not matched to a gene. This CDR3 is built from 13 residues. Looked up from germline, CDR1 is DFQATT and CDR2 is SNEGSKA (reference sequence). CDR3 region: CSARRRQGYEQYL. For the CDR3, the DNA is TGCAGTGCTAGACGCAGACAGGGCTACGAGCAGTACCTC.

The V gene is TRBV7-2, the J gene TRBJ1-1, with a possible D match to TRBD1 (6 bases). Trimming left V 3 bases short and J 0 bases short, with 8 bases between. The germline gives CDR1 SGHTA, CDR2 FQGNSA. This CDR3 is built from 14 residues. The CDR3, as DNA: TGTGCCAGCAGCTTTAGGACAGTGAACACTGAAGCTTTCTTT. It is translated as CASSFRTVNTEAFF.

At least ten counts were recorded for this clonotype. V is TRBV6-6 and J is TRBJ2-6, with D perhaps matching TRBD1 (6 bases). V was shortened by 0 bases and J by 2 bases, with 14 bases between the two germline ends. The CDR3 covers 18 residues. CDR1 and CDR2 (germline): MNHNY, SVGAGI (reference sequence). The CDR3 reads CASSYSRQGMTGANVLTF. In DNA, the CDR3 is TGTGCCAGCAGTTACTCGAGGCAGGGGATGACTGGGGCCAACGTCCTGACTTTC.

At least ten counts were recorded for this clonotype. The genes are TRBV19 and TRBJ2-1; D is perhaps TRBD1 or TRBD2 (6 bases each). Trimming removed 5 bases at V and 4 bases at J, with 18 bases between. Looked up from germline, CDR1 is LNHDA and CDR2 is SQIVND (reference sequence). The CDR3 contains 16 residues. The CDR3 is CASSSGGLEEYNEQFF. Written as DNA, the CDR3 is TGTGCCAGTAGTTCTGGGGGGCTGGAAGAGTACAATGAGCAGTTCTTC.

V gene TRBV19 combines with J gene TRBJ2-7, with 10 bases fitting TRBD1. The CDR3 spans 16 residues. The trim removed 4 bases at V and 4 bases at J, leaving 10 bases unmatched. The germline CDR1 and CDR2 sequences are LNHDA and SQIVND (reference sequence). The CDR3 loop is CASSRGTGTGEYEQYF. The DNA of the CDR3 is TGTGCCAGTAGTAGAGGCACCGGGACAGGGGAATACGAGCAGTACTTC.

The CDR3 bases are TGTGCCAGCAGCTTAGACACCACCAGCGAGCAGTACTTC. This gives the protein CASSLDTTSEQYF. This chain joins TRBV7-6 and TRBJ2-7; no definite D call. The length of the CDR3 is 13 residues. V was trimmed by 1 base and J by 6 bases, leaving 10 bases between them. The germline V gene encodes CDR1 SGHVS and CDR2 FNYEAQ. Combining the CDR3 with reference TRBV7-6 and TRBJ2-7 gives the whole variable domain GAGVSQSPRYKVTKRGQDVALRCDPISGHVSLYWYRQALGQGPEFLTYFNYEAQQDKSGLPNDRFSAERPEGSISTLTIQRTEQRDSAMYRCASSLDTTSEQYFGPGTRLTVT.

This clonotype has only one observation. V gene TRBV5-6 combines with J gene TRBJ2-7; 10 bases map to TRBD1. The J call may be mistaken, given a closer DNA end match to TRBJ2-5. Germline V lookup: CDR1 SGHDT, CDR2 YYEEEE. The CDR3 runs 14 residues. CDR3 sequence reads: CASSPGTGVGTQYF. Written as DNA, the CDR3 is TGTGCCAGCAGCCCCGGGACAGGGGTTGGGACCCAGTACTTC.

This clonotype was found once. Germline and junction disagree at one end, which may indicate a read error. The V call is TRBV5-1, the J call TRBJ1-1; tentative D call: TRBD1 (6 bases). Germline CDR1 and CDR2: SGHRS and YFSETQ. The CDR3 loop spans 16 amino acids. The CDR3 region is CASSPDGSGVNTEVFF. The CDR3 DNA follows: TGCGCCAGCAGCCCAGATGGGTCAGGGGTGAACACTGAAGTTTTCTTT.

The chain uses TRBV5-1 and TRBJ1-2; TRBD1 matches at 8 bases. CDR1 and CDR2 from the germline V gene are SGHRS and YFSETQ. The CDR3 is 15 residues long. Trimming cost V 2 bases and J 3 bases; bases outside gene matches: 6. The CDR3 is CASSFWTGKDYGYTF. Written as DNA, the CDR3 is TGCGCCAGCAGCTTCTGGACAGGGAAGGACTATGGCTACACCTTC.

The CDR3 nucleotides are TGTGCCAGCAGTTTCCCCGGACAGGGTGGAGAGACCAATCAGCCCCAGCATTTT. Residues: CASSFPGQGGETNQPQHF. The chain is built from TRBV5-6 and TRBJ1-5; 8 nucleotides align to TRBD1. In germline, CDR1 is SGHDT, CDR2 YYEEEE. CDR3 length: 18 residues. Trimming removed 5 bases from V and 3 bases from J; junction bases left unmatched: 16.

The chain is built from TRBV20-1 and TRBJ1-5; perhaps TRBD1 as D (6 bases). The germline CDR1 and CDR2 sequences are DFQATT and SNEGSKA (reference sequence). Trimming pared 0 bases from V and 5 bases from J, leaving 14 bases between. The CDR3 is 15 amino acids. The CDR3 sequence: CSARDQGQGHQPQHF. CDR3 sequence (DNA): TGCAGTGCTAGAGATCAGGGGCAGGGACATCAGCCCCAGCATTTT.

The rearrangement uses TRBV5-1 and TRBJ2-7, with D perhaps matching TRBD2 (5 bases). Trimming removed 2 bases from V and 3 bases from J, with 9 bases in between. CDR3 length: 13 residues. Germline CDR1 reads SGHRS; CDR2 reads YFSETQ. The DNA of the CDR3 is TGCGCCAGCAGCTTCCACGGGAACTACGAGCAGTACTTC. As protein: CASSFHGNYEQYF.

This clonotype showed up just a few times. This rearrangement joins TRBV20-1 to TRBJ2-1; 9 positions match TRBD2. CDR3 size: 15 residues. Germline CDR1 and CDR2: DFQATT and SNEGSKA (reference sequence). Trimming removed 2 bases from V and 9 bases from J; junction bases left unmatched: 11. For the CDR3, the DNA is TGCAGTGCTAGAACGCGGGGGGGTCTCTCGGGTGAGCAGTTCTTC. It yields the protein CSARTRGGLSGEQFF.

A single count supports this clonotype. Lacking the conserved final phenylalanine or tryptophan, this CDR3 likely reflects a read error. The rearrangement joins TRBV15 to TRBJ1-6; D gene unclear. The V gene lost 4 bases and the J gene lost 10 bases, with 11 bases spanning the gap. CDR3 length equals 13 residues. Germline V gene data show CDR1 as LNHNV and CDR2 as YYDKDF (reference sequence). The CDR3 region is CATSNDPNSPLHI. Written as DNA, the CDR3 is TGTGCCACCAGCAATGATCCTAACTCACCCCTCCACATT.

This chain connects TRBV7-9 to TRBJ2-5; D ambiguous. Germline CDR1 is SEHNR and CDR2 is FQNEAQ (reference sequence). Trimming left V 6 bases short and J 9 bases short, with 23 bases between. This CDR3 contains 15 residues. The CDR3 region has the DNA TGTGCCAGCAGTGAAAACCGGGCAGGCCGGTCCGCCCAGTACTTC. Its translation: CASSENRAGRSAQYF.

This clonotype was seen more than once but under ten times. Here the CDR3 reads CSARDSAGHNLYEQYF. For the CDR3, the DNA is TGCAGTGCTAGAGACTCGGCGGGACACAACCTTTACGAGCAGTACTTC. The chain links TRBV20-1 to TRBJ2-7; D is possibly TRBD1 or TRBD2 (6 bases each). The CDR3 loop spans 16 amino acids. Trimming left V 0 bases short and J 4 bases short, with 19 bases between. In germline, CDR1 is DFQATT, CDR2 SNEGSKA (reference sequence).

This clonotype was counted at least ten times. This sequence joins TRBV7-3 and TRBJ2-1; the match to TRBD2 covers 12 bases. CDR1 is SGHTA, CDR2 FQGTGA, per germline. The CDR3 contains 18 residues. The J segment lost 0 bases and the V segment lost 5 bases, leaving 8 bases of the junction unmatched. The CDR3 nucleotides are TGTGCCAGCAGCCTCGGGACTAGCGGGTGGAGCTCCTACAATGAGCAGTTCTTC. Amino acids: CASSLGTSGWSSYNEQFF. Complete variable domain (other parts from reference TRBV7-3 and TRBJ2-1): GAGVSQTPSNKVTEKGKYVELRCDPISGHTALYWYRQSLGQGPEFLIYFQGTGAADDSGLPNDRFFAVRPEGSVSTLKIQRTERGDSAVYLCASSLGTSGWSSYNEQFFGPGTRLTVL.

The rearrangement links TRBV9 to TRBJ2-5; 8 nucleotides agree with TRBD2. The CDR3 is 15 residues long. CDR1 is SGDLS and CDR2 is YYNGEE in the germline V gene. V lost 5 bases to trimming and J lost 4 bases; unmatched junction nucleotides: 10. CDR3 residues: CASSREGTMGETQYF. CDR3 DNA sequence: TGTGCCAGCAGTCGGGAGGGGACCATGGGAGAGACCCAGTACTTC.

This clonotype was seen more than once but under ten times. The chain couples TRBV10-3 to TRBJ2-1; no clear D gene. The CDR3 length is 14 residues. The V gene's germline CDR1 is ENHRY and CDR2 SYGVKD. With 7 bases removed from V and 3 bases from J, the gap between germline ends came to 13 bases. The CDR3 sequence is CAIIPSPIYNEQFF. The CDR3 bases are TGTGCCATCATCCCCAGCCCTATCTACAATGAGCAGTTCTTC.

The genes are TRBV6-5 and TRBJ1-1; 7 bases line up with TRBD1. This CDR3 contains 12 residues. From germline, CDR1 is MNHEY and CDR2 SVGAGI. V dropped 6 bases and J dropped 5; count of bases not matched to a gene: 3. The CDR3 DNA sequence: TGTGCCAGCAGGCAGGGGGGGACTGAAGCTTTCTTT. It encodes CASRQGGTEAFF.

The CDR3, as DNA: TGTGCCAGCAGCCATTTGGGAGGCGACTATGGCTACACCTTC. Its protein is CASSHLGGDYGYTF. The rearrangement joins TRBV9 to TRBJ1-2; D remains unclear. The CDR3 is 14 residues long. Germline V gives CDR1 SGDLS, CDR2 YYNGEE. Between the trimmed V and J ends, which lost 4 bases and 3 bases, there was a span of 13 bases.

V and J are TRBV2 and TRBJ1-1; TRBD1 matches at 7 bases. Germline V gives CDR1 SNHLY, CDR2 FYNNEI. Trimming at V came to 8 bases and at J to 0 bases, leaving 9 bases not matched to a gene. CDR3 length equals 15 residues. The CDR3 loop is CASVRDSQLNTEAFF. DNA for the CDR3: TGTGCCAGCGTCCGGGACAGCCAGTTGAACACTGAAGCTTTCTTT.

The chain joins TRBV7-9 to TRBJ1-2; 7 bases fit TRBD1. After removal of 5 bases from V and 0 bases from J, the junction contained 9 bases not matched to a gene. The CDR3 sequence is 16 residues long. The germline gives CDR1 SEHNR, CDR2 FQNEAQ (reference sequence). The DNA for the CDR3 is TGTGCCAGCAGCCTCCGGGACAGCGATTCTAACTATGGCTACACCTTC. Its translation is CASSLRDSDSNYGYTF.

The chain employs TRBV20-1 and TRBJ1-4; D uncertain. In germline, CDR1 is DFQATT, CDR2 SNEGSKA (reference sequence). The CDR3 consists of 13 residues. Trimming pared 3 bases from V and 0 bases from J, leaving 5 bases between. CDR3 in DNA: TGCAGTGCTAGCATTGCAACTAATGAAAAACTGTTTTTT. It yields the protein CSASIATNEKLFF.

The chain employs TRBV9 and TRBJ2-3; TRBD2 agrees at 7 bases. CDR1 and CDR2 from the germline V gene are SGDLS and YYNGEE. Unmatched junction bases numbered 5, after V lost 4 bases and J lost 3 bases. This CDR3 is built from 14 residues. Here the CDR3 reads CASSSWGGTDTQYF. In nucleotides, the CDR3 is TGTGCCAGCAGCTCCTGGGGGGGAACAGATACGCAGTATTTT.

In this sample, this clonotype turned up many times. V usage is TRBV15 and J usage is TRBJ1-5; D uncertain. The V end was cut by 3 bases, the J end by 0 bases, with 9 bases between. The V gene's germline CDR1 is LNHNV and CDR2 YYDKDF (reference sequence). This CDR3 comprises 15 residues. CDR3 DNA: TGTGCCACCAGCAGTAACTCCTATAGCAATCAGCCCCAGCATTTT. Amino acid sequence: CATSSNSYSNQPQHF.